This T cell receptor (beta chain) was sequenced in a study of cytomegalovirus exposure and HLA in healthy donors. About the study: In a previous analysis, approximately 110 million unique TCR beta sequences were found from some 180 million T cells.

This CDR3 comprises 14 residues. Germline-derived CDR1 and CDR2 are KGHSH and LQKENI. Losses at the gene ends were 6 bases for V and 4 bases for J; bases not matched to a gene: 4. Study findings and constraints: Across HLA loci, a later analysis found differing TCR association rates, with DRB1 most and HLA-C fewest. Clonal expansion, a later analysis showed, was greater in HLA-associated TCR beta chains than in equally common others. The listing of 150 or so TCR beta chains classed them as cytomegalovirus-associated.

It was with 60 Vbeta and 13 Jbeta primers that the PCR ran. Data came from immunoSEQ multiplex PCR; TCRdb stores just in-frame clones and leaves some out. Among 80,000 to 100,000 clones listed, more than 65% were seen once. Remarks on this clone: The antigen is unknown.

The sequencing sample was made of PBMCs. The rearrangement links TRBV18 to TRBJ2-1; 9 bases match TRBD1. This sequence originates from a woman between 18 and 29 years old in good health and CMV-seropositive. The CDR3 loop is CASSPGQGYNEQFF. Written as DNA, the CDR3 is TGTGCCAGCTCCCCGGGACAGGGTTACAATGAGCAGTTCTTC.